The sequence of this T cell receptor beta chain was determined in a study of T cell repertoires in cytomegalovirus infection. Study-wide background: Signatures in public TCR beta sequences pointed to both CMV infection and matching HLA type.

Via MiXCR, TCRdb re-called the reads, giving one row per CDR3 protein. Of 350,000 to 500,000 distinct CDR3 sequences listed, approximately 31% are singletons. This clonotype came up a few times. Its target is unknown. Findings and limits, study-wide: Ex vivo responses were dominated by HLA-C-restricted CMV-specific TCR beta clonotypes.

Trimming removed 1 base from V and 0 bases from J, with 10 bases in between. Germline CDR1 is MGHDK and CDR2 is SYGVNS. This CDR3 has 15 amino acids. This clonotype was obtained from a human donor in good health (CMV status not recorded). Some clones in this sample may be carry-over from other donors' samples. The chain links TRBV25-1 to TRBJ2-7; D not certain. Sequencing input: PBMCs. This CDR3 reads CASSEWADASYEQYF. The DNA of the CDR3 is TGTGCCAGCAGTGAATGGGCAGACGCCTCCTACGAGCAGTACTTC.